Shown below are 22 T cell receptor beta chains from a single sample sequenced in a study of beta chain features in type 1 diabetes. Of the isolated RNA, all was reverse transcribed, and so the sequenced material was expressed TCRB transcripts. TCRdb keeps only in-frame clones here, not all; method: immunoSEQ multiplex PCR. Here the sample spans nearly 250,000 clones, around 65% being singletons. The sample consisted of naive CD4+ T cells from blood. The receptors here all came from a man aged 30-40 years in good health.

The V gene is TRBV30, the J gene TRBJ2-4; the D gene is possibly TRBD2 (5 bases). CDR3 length equals 14 residues. Germline CDR1 GTSNPN, CDR2 SVGIG (reference sequence). Trimming stripped 3 bases from V and 0 bases from J, with 9 bases between. CDR3 residues: CAWSRGRAKNIQYF. The CDR3 nucleotides read TGTGCCTGGAGCCGTGGGAGAGCCAAAAACATTCAGTACTTC.

V is TRBV30 and J is TRBJ2-1; D may correspond to TRBD1 or TRBD2 (5 bases each). Germline lookup yields CDR1 GTSNPN and CDR2 SVGIG (reference sequence). V was cut by 5 bases and J by 5 bases, with 16 bases left in between. The CDR3 extends over 14 amino acids. CDR3 coding DNA: TGTGCCTGGGTAATCAGGGAGATTCACAATGAGCAGTTCTTC. Protein product: CAWVIREIHNEQFF.

This clone was detected only once. The CDR3 bases are TGTGCCAGCAGCACCAGGGGAGAGACCCAGTACTTC. This codes for CASSTRGETQYF. This chain uses TRBV7-2 with TRBJ2-5, with a weak D call TRBD1 (6 bases). V lost 5 bases and J 4 bases, leaving 8 bases between the germline ends. This CDR3 is built from 12 residues. Germline V gene data show CDR1 as SGHTA and CDR2 as FQGNSA. Full variable domain (remainder filled in from reference TRBV7-2 and TRBJ2-5): GAGVSQSPSNKVTEKGKDVELRCDPISGHTALYWYRQSLGQGLEFLIYFQGNSAPDKSGLPSDRFSAERTGGSVSTLTIQRTQQEDSAVYLCASSTRGETQYFGPGTRLLVL.

This chain connects TRBV7-2 to TRBJ2-5; 12 bases match TRBD2. V lost 1 base, J lost 2 bases, and 5 bases stayed unmatched. Germline V gene lookup returns CDR1 SGHTA and CDR2 FQGNSA. The CDR3 covers 17 residues. The CDR3 DNA reads as TGTGCCAGCAGCTTAGGTCCCCTAGCGGGAGGGCAAGAGACCCAGTACTTC. Translated, it gives CASSLGPLAGGQETQYF.

The gene calls are TRBV5-1 and TRBJ2-7; D assignment may be TRBD1 or TRBD2 (5 bases each). V lost 0 bases and J 7 bases, leaving 17 bases between the germline ends. The CDR3 is 15 residues long. CDR1 is SGHRS and CDR2 is YFSETQ in the germline V gene. DNA of the CDR3: TGCGCCAGCAGCTTGGAGCCGGGGCCGGAAGGGGAGCAGTACTTC. This translates into CASSLEPGPEGEQYF.

This clone has more than one count but fewer than ten. This chain connects TRBV19 to TRBJ2-1; no clear D gene. Germline V lookup: CDR1 LNHDA, CDR2 SQIVND (reference sequence). Trimming left V 3 bases short and J 11 bases short, with 14 bases between. This CDR3 is built from 13 residues. The CDR3 DNA is TGTGCCAGTAGTATCGAGTTAGCCGTCAAGCAGTTCTTC. Translation gives CASSIELAVKQFF.

This clone was recorded a few times. The V call is TRBV30, the J call TRBJ2-3, with a possible D match to TRBD1 (5 bases). There are 15 residues in the CDR3. The ends were cut back, 2 bases at V and 0 bases at J, with 12 bases in the middle. Germline V gives CDR1 GTSNPN, CDR2 SVGIG (reference sequence). CDR3 amino acids: CAWSQGRLSTDTQYF. The CDR3 bases are TGTGCCTGGAGTCAGGGCAGGCTCAGCACAGATACGCAGTATTTT.

The chain links TRBV30 to TRBJ1-1; D gene unclear. Germline V gene sequence: CDR1 GTSNPN, CDR2 SVGIG (reference sequence). This CDR3 contains 13 residues. V was trimmed by 4 bases and J by 0 bases, leaving 9 bases between them. The CDR3 nucleotides are TGTGCCTGGACCCCCGGGGTGAACACTGAAGCTTTCTTT. Translation: CAWTPGVNTEAFF. The full variable domain, completed using reference TRBV30 and TRBJ1-1, is SQTIHQWPATLVQPVGSPLSLECTVEGTSNPNLYWYRQAAGRGLQLLFYSVGIGQISSEVPQNLSASRPQDRQFILSSKKLLLSDSGFYLCAWTPGVNTEAFFGQGTRLTVV.

This chain links TRBV5-1 with TRBJ2-3, with 11 bases lining up with TRBD2. V lost 4 bases and J lost 0; bases outside the gene matches: 7. The CDR3 extends over 17 amino acids. Germline assignment: CDR1 SGHRS and CDR2 YFSETQ. CDR3 nucleotides: TGCGCCAGCAGCCGACCCACTAGCGGGGGCAGCACAGATACGCAGTATTTT. The encoded protein is CASSRPTSGGSTDTQYF. Full variable domain (remainder filled in from reference TRBV5-1 and TRBJ2-3): KAGVTQTPRYLIKTRGQQVTLSCSPISGHRSVSWYQQTPGQGLQFLFEYFSETQRNKGNFPGRFSGRQFSNSRSEMNVSTLELGDSALYLCASSRPTSGGSTDTQYFGPGTRLTVL.

In regard to this clone: Other nucleotide sequences in the sample specify the same CDR3. This chain links TRBV29-1 with TRBJ2-5; D might be TRBD1 (6 bases). Trimming took off 6 bases at V and 0 bases at J, with 8 bases between the two ends. The CDR3 is 12 amino acids. The germline gives CDR1 SQVTM, CDR2 ANQGSEA. The CDR3 loop is CSVTGYQETQYF. CDR3 coding DNA: TGCAGCGTAACAGGGTACCAAGAGACCCAGTACTTC.

This sequence joins TRBV30 and TRBJ2-3; the match to TRBD2 covers 12 bases. The germline V gene encodes CDR1 GTSNPN and CDR2 SVGIG (reference sequence). Unmatched junction bases numbered 3, after V lost 3 bases and J lost 5 bases. The CDR3 is made up of 14 amino acids. This CDR3 reads CAWRTSGGLDTQYF. The CDR3 DNA sequence: TGTGCCTGGAGGACTAGCGGGGGCCTAGATACGCAGTATTTT.

A remark on this clone: The junction differs from germline at one of its ends, possibly a read error. This chain connects TRBV29-1 to TRBJ2-7; D possibly uses TRBD1 or TRBD2 (5 bases each). Germline CDR1 and CDR2: SQVTM and ANQGSEA. This CDR3 has 12 amino acids. The CDR3 here is CLGTTTSYEQYF. As DNA, the CDR3 is TGTCTTGGGACCACCACTTCCTACGAGCAGTACTTC.

The J gene is TRBJ2-7, the V gene TRBV5-4; TRBD1 agrees at 10 bases. This CDR3 has 15 amino acids. CDR1 and CDR2 from the germline V gene are SGHNT and YYREEE (reference sequence). The V segment lost 4 bases and the J segment 3 bases; nucleotides outside the gene matches: 7. The CDR3 is CASSQDRGHGYEQYF. The CDR3 bases are TGTGCCAGCAGCCAAGACAGGGGGCATGGCTACGAGCAGTACTTC. Looking up the rest from reference TRBV5-4 and TRBJ2-7 gives the full variable domain: ETGVTQSPTHLIKTRGQQVTLRCSSQSGHNTVSWYQQALGQGPQFIFQYYREEENGRGNFPPRFSGLQFPNYSSELNVNALELDDSALYLCASSQDRGHGYEQYFGPGTRLTVT.

The chain recombines TRBV20-1 with TRBJ2-7, with D tentatively TRBD2 (5 bases). With 7 bases removed from V and 3 bases from J, the gap between germline ends came to 10 bases. This CDR3 is built from 11 residues. CDR1 is DFQATT, CDR2 SNEGSKA, per germline (reference sequence). The CDR3 loop reads CSVPTNYEQYF. Written as DNA, the CDR3 is TGCAGTGTCCCGACTAACTACGAGCAGTACTTC.

The genes are TRBV13 and TRBJ2-3, with 10 bases fitting TRBD1. This CDR3 spans 15 amino acids. V was clipped by 5 bases and J by 5 bases; unmatched bases: 7. Per germline, CDR1 PRHDT and CDR2 FYEKMQ (reference sequence). The CDR3 DNA reads TGTGCCAGCAGCGGAGACAGGGGGCTCGGAGATACGCAGTATTTT. It yields the protein CASSGDRGLGDTQYF. The whole variable domain, filled in from reference TRBV13 and TRBJ2-3, reads AAGVIQSPRHLIKEKRETATLKCYPIPRHDTVYWYQQGPGQDPQFLISFYEKMQSDKGSIPDRFSAQQFSDYHSELNMSSLELGDSALYFCASSGDRGLGDTQYFGPGTRLTVL.

This clone was seen just once. The rearrangement uses TRBV29-1 and TRBJ2-5, with D perhaps matching TRBD1 (5 bases). V was shortened by 4 bases and J by 3 bases, with 15 bases between the two germline ends. The CDR3 totals 14 residues. Germline-derived CDR1 and CDR2 are SQVTM and ANQGSEA. The CDR3 region is CSVASGSREETQYF. The CDR3 nucleotides read TGCAGCGTTGCCTCAGGGTCCCGGGAAGAGACCCAGTACTTC.

This clone was counted once. This chain uses TRBV18 with TRBJ2-5; D is unclear. Germline CDR1 reads KGHSH; CDR2 reads LQKENI. The length of the CDR3 is 14 residues. V was pared by 3 bases and J by 3 bases, with 11 bases between. In nucleotides, the CDR3 is TGTGCCAGCTCACCCCGAAGGGTGGAAGAGACCCAGTACTTC. It yields the protein CASSPRRVEETQYF.

This clone was detected only a few times. V usage is TRBV20-1 and J usage is TRBJ2-1; D call uncertain. The germline gives CDR1 DFQATT, CDR2 SNEGSKA (reference sequence). The CDR3 contains 11 residues. V was clipped by 6 bases and J by 0 bases, with 3 bases between them. The CDR3 nucleotides are TGCAGTGCATACTCCTACAATGAGCAGTTCTTC. This encodes CSAYSYNEQFF.

V usage is TRBV5-4 and J usage is TRBJ2-2, with D possibly being TRBD1 or TRBD2 (5 bases each). CDR1 SGHNT and CDR2 YYREEE come from the germline V gene (reference sequence). CDR3 size: 14 residues. Trimming shortened V by 0 bases and J by 4 bases, and 7 bases separated the two germline ends. The CDR3 is CASSLAGTTGELFF. CDR3 in DNA: TGTGCCAGCAGCTTGGCAGGGACCACCGGGGAGCTGTTTTTT.

V is TRBV7-2 and J is TRBJ2-4, with 7 bases fitting TRBD1. CDR1 is SGHTA, CDR2 FQGNSA, per germline. The trim removed 5 bases at V and 7 bases at J, leaving 8 bases unmatched. The length of the CDR3 is 14 residues. The CDR3 DNA reads as TGTGCCAGCAGCCTGCAACAGGGGCCCAACATTCAGTACTTC. This gives the protein CASSLQQGPNIQYF.

This chain connects TRBV18 to TRBJ2-6; D is ambiguous. The germline V gene has CDR1 KGHSH and CDR2 LQKENI. The CDR3 is 15 amino acids. The V and J ends lost 2 bases and 4 bases respectively, with 9 bases between them. CDR3 loop: CASSPIGAGANVLTF. In nucleotides, the CDR3 is TGTGCCAGCTCACCAATTGGAGCCGGGGCCAACGTCCTGACTTTC.

This rearrangement joins TRBV4-3 to TRBJ2-1; D is undetermined. Germline CDR1 and CDR2: LGHNA and YSLEER. This CDR3 contains 15 residues. The V end was cut by 1 base, the J end by 0 bases, with 7 bases between. CDR3: CASSQVISSYNEQFF. In nucleotides, the CDR3 is TGCGCCAGCAGCCAAGTGATCTCCTCCTACAATGAGCAGTTCTTC.